Listed below are T cell receptor beta chains from one sample, sequenced in a study of T cell responses to AZD1222 COVID-19 vaccine. Sequenced by immunoSEQ multiplex PCR; TCRdb stores in-frame clones only, minus some. The table has around 140,000 clones, approximately 94% seen once. This specimen consisted of peripheral blood, obtained on day 0 of AZD1222 vaccination. The receptors were gathered from an adult in good health. The CDR3 runs from the conserved cysteine through the conserved F or W. The order of the fields is V gene, D gene, clone size, J gene, CDR3 DNA, CDR3 protein. A D gene is named only where the DNA matches it firmly. The size field is filled for only some rows; it gives once, few, many or a size class.

>TRBV14|TRBD1|-|TRBJ1-2
TGTGCCAGCAGGGACACAGGGGGCAGTGGCTACACCTTC
CASRDTGGSGYTF
>TRBV12-3/TRBV12-4|-|-|TRBJ1-1
TGTGCCAGCAGTTTAACAGGAGCCACTGAAGCTTTCTTT
CASSLTGATEAFF
>TRBV20-1|TRBD2|-|TRBJ2-3
TGCAGTGCTAGTATGATTAGCGGGAGAACAGATACGCAGTATTTT
CSASMISGRTDTQYF
>TRBV24-1|-|-|TRBJ2-7
TGTGCCACCGGGGGGATTGTGGGTTCCTACGAGCAGTACTTC
CATGGIVGSYEQYF
>TRBV3-1/TRBV3-2|TRBD1|-|TRBJ1-1
TGTGCCAGCAGCGAGCATGGACAGGGGGGGGGAGCTTTCTTT
CASSEHGQGGGAFF
>TRBV30|TRBD1|-|TRBJ1-2
TGTGCCCAGGACAGGGAAAGGGGCTATGGCTACACCTTC
CAQDRERGYGYTF
>TRBV7-3|TRBD2|-|TRBJ2-7
TGTGCCAGCAGCTTAAAGAGCGGGAACTACGAGCAGTACTTC
CASSLKSGNYEQYF
>TRBV20-1|TRBD1|-|TRBJ2-3
TGCAGTGCCCAAGACAGGGCGCAGTATTTT
CSAQDRAQYF
>TRBV7-6|TRBD2|-|TRBJ2-1
TGTGCCAGCAGCTCGGGACTAGCGGGATCGGGTAATGAGCAGTTCTTC
CASSSGLAGSGNEQFF
>TRBV7-3|-|-|TRBJ2-7
TGTGCCAGCAGCTTAAAGGCGGGGAACTCCTACGAGCAGTACTTC
CASSLKAGNSYEQYF
>TRBV6-6|-|once|TRBJ1-2
TGTGCCAGCAGTTTTACAGGGATCTATGGCTACACCTTC
CASSFTGIYGYTF
>TRBV29-1|TRBD2|-|TRBJ2-1
TGCAGCGTTGAACGCGGGAGAAGCTCCTACAATGAGCAGTTCTTC
CSVERGRSSYNEQFF
>TRBV2|-|-|TRBJ1-1
TGTGCCAGCAGTGAAGCTGCGGCAGGGATCGGGAACACTGAAGCTTTCTTT
CASSEAAAGIGNTEAFF
>TRBV6-5|-|-|TRBJ1-2
TGTGCCAGCAGTTACTCCCGGGACACCCGCGGCTATGGCTACACCTTC
CASSYSRDTRGYGYTF
>TRBV7-2|-|-|TRBJ2-3
TGTGCCAGCAGCTTAGCGCGCGGAGATACGCAGTATTTT
CASSLARGDTQYF
>TRBV6-5|-|-|TRBJ1-4
TGTGCCAGCAGTTACCAACAGGGCGCTGAAAAACTGTTTTTT
CASSYQQGAEKLFF
>TRBV28|-|-|TRBJ1-2
TGTGCCAGCGGGGACGGGAGGGCGAACTATGGCTACACCTTC
CASGDGRANYGYTF
>TRBV6-5|-|-|TRBJ2-2
TGTGCCAGCGTCCTCACTGGGGACACCGGGGAGCTGTTTTTT
CASVLTGDTGELFF
>TRBV9|-|once|TRBJ1-3
TGTGCCAGCAGCGTAGTTTCGGGGCACTCTGGAAACACCATATATTTT
CASSVVSGHSGNTIYF
>TRBV9|-|-|TRBJ2-1
TGTGCCAGCAGCGTAGAGGTGTACAATGAGCAGTTCTTC
CASSVEVYNEQFF
>TRBV19|-|-|TRBJ1-4
TGTGCCAGTAGTACCACAGGGAAGGTGGATGAAAAACTGTTTTTT
CASSTTGKVDEKLFF
>TRBV9|TRBD2|-|TRBJ2-1
TGTGCCAGCAGCCCACGGGGACTAGCGGGGGGGGTCCCAAAGTACAATGAGCAGTTCTTC
CASSPRGLAGGVPKYNEQFF
>TRBV5-1|TRBD1|-|TRBJ2-1
TGCGCCAGCAGCTTTACGGGACAGGGGTTCAATGAGCAGTTCTTC
CASSFTGQGFNEQFF
>TRBV4-3|TRBD1|-|TRBJ1-4
TGCGCCAGCAGCCAAGCAAGAGGGGGCGCCGGAGAAAAACTGTTTTTT
CASSQARGGAGEKLFF
>TRBV11-3|TRBD1|-|TRBJ1-1
TGTGCCAGCAACCCTGGACAGGGTCACACTGAAGCTTTCTTT
CASNPGQGHTEAFF
>TRBV5-4|TRBD1|once|TRBJ2-3
TGTGCCAGCAGCTGGACAGGCCCCACAGATACGCAGTATTTT
CASSWTGPTDTQYF
>TRBV7-9|-|-|TRBJ1-3
TGTGCCAGCAGCTCAAGCGGGGTTTCAACTGGAAACACCATATATTTT
CASSSSGVSTGNTIYF
>TRBV10-3|-|-|TRBJ2-1
TGTGCCATCAAGTCGTTGAAGGGGGGAGGTGAGCAGTTCTTC
CAIKSLKGGGEQFF
>TRBV2|TRBD2|-|TRBJ2-3
TGTGCCAGCAGTGAAAGCGGGAGGGCCAAAGATACGCAGTATTTT
CASSESGRAKDTQYF
>TRBV5-1|-|-|TRBJ2-7
TGCGCCAGTTCGATGGGCAGGGGTGCCGAGCAGTACTTC
CASSMGRGAEQYF
>TRBV15|-|-|TRBJ2-7
TGTGCCACCAGCAGAGACTCACTAGCTCGCCATTCCGAGCAGTACTTC
CATSRDSLARHSEQYF
>TRBV6-5|-|-|TRBJ1-6
TGTGCCAGCAGTTACTCAGGGAGTTCACCCCTCCACTTT
CASSYSGSSPLHF
>TRBV5-1|-|-|TRBJ1-2
TGCGCCAGCAGCTTGGATGATTATGGCTACACCTTC
CASSLDDYGYTF
>TRBV6-5|-|-|TRBJ1-4
TGTGCCAGCAGGGAGACGGTCGGTAATGAAAAACTGTTTTTT
CASRETVGNEKLFF
>TRBV6-5|-|-|TRBJ1-1
TGTGCCAGCACCGCGGGGGGGGACACTGAAGCTTTCTTT
CASTAGGDTEAFF
>TRBV28|-|-|TRBJ1-1
TGTGCCAGCAGCGAACTGAACACTGAAGCTTTCTTT
CASSELNTEAFF
>TRBV7-8|-|-|TRBJ1-1
TGTGCCAGCAGCGAGAGGGGATTAGGGACTGAAGCTTTCTTT
CASSERGLGTEAFF
>TRBV4-3|-|-|TRBJ1-6
TGCGCCAGCAGCCAAGGGGGCTCAGCCAATTCACCCCTCCACTTT
CASSQGGSANSPLHF
>TRBV7-2|TRBD1|-|TRBJ1-2
TGTGCCAGCAGCCCAACACAGGGGGCAAACTATGGCTACACCTTC
CASSPTQGANYGYTF
>TRBV19|-|-|TRBJ2-1
TGTGCCAGTAGTAACTTGGGTCTACGCGCCAATGAGCAGTTCTTC
CASSNLGLRANEQFF
>TRBV7-9|-|-|TRBJ1-2
TGTGCCAGCACTTCGGGCGGTGATGGCTACACCTTC
CASTSGGDGYTF
>TRBV5-1|TRBD1|-|TRBJ2-3
TGCGCCAGCAGCTTACGAGGACAGGTCGCAGATACGCAGTATTTT
CASSLRGQVADTQYF
>TRBV3-1/TRBV3-2|TRBD1|-|TRBJ2-7
TGTGCCAGCAGCCACGTCCCGGGACAGCGGAGCTCCTACGAGCAGTACTTC
CASSHVPGQRSSYEQYF
>TRBV6-2/TRBV6-3|TRBD2|-|TRBJ2-7
TGTGCCAGCAGCTCCCGCGGACTAGCGGGATTTGGCGAGCAGTACTTC
CASSSRGLAGFGEQYF
>TRBV7-9|-|once|TRBJ2-7
TGTGCCAGCAGCCGGGGACTTCTCTACGAGCAGTACTTC
CASSRGLLYEQYF
>TRBV19|-|-|TRBJ1-1
TGTGCCAGTAGCCCACTACACCGAATGAACACTGAAGCTTTCTTT
CASSPLHRMNTEAFF
>TRBV7-9|-|-|TRBJ1-1
TGTGCCAGCGGAGGGAAGAACACTGAAGCTTTCTTT
CASGGKNTEAFF
>TRBV15|-|once|TRBJ2-1
TGTGCCACCAGCAGAGATCCTGGCAATGAGCAGTTCTTC
CATSRDPGNEQFF
>TRBV5-6|-|-|TRBJ1-1
TGTGCCAGCAGCCGGGACGGCGGGAACACTGAAGCTTTCTTT
CASSRDGGNTEAFF
>TRBV19|-|-|TRBJ1-6
TGTGCCAGTAGTATGATCGGGCAGGCGAGCTCCTATAATTCACCCCTCCACTTT
CASSMIGQASSYNSPLHF
>TRBV3-1/TRBV3-2|-|-|TRBJ1-2
TGTGCCAGCAGCCAAGTCCCGGAGTTGGATGGCTACACCTTC
CASSQVPELDGYTF
>TRBV5-4|-|-|TRBJ2-7
TGTGCCAGCAGCCTAGGGACTTTAAGCTCCTACGAGCAGTACTTC
CASSLGTLSSYEQYF
>TRBV7-9|-|once|TRBJ2-3
TGTGCCAGCAGCGCGCTCACAGATACGCAGTATTTT
CASSALTDTQYF
>TRBV5-4|-|-|TRBJ1-3
TGTGCCAGCATCGGGGGAGTGCCAAACACCATATATTTT
CASIGGVPNTIYF
>TRBV5-1|-|-|TRBJ1-6
TGCGCCAGCAGCTCAGGGGTGTTGGATAATTCACCCCTCCACTTT
CASSSGVLDNSPLHF
>TRBV7-2|TRBD2|-|TRBJ2-7
TGTGCCAGCAGCCCTTTGGCGACTAGCGGGAGTACCCACTACGAGCAGTACTTC
CASSPLATSGSTHYEQYF
>TRBV14|-|once|TRBJ1-1
TGTGCCAGCACTCAGCTGGCGGACACTGAAGCTTTCTTT
CASTQLADTEAFF
>TRBV9|TRBD1|-|TRBJ2-2
TGTGCCAGCAGCGGACCCCTCGGACAGGGAGGGCTGTTTTTT
CASSGPLGQGGLFF
>TRBV28|-|-|TRBJ1-5
TGTGCCAGCAGTTTGATTCACAGATATAGCAATCAGCCCCAGCATTTT
CASSLIHRYSNQPQHF
>TRBV5-1|-|-|TRBJ1-4
TGCGCCAGCAGCTTACGGGGCGGCGGAAAACTGTTTTTT
CASSLRGGGKLFF